This TCR beta chain was retrieved from a study of Ad26.COV2.S vaccination and SARS-CoV-2 variants (dated by TCRdb to the early 2020s). Study-wide context: Donors in the vaccine arm were drawn from COV1001, a phase I-IIa trial of Ad26.COV2.S in healthy adults that was multicentre, randomized, double-blind and placebo-controlled. Ad26.COV2.S was administered intramuscularly at a dose of 5x10^10 or 1x10^11 viral particles, either as one shot or as two shots given 56 days apart. The specificity and breadth of SARS-CoV-2-reactive T cell receptors after Ad26.COV2.S vaccination were assessed by TCRbeta repertoire sequencing. The TCR-sequenced set comprised approximately 32 samples: around 20 Ad26.COV2.S vaccine recipients, 5 placebo recipients and 8 SARS-CoV-2 convalescent individuals. Trial participants were randomized into five groups of five, in which low-dose or high-dose Ad26.COV2.S was given once or twice, or placebo was given on both occasions. Throughout the experiments and outcome assessment, investigators stayed blinded to trial group allocation.

The immunoSEQ Assay was the method used to sequence TCRbeta CDR3 regions. After extraction, genomic DNA underwent amplification by bias-controlled multiplex PCR, followed by high-throughput sequencing. On the authors' methods: To quantify the absolute abundance of every unique TCRbeta CDR3 region, sequences were collapsed and filtered. T cell fraction was estimated by normalizing TCRbeta template counts to usable DNA, which was measured by amplifying reference genes present in all nucleated cells. Repertoire TCRs were annotated as SARS-CoV-2-specific when V gene, CDR3 amino acid sequence and J gene were exactly matched to a known reactive TCR set. MIRA supplied the reference SARS-CoV-2 TCR set, which was filtered for enrichment in COVID-19-positive ImmuneCODE repertoires so that public or cross-reactive TCRs were removed. Using the MIRA antigens, annotated TCRs were further analysed by specific ORF or by position within an ORF. Breadth was defined as the number of annotated unique rearrangements divided by the total number of unique productive rearrangements, and depth was defined as the summed frequency of the annotated unique rearrangements. Two-sided Wilcoxon rank-sum tests were used to compare TCR breadth between groups. TCRdb's version of the immuneACCESS table is confined to in-frame rearrangements and falls short of the full clone set. An unresolved V gene accounts for under half of the shortfall where checked; the remainder is of unknown origin. V and J calls and clone size follow that table, whereas D and trimming were derived from the DNA. In all, the sample holds 400,000 or so clones, and roughly nine tenths of those were seen once. The top ten clonotypes cover 3% to 4.5% of the sample.

As concerns this clone: No cognate antigen has been identified for it. Base qualities are not recorded, but no much larger clone differs from it by a single base.

The investigation overall reported the following: Substantial breadth of spike-specific CD8+ and CD4+ T cell responses was reported after vaccination. Non-spike TCR breadth was comparable between vaccine and placebo recipients, consistent with the vaccine containing only spike. The authors noted that total T cell responses may have been underestimated by the TCR breadth and depth analyses. The study was not powered to compare responses between vaccine doses or regimens. Spike-specific TCR breadth was higher in Ad26.COV2.S recipients than in placebo recipients (P = 0.0014).

The intended sense of this specimen's treatment or condition label: roughly 20 received Ad26.COV2.S at low or high dose, single or two shots; 5 received placebo; per-sample allocation not given. Repertoires of vaccine and placebo recipients were sequenced from samples collected on day 63 after the first injection. Between 29 July and 7 August 2020, Cohort 1b enrolled 25 adults aged 18-55 years at one site in Boston, USA. Ad26.COV2.S was a replication-incompetent adenovirus type 26 vector that expressed a prefusion-stabilized SARS-CoV-2 spike protein derived from the original Wuhan strain. The source was peripheral blood, collected in a trial of Ad26.COV2.S vaccine versus placebo. The clonotype originates from a person aged 18 to 59 who received the Ad26.COV2.S COVID-19 vaccine or a placebo.

The DNA sequence is TGTGCTAGTGGTGGCAAACGACAGGACCAAGAGACCCAGTACTTC. This yields the protein CASGGKRQDQETQYF. The rearrangement combines TRBV12-5 with TRBJ2-5; a tentative D match to TRBD1 spans 6 bases. The junction carries 13 bases between V and J, which are trimmed by 5 bases and 0 bases respectively. For CDR1 and CDR2, the germline V gene lists LGHNT and FRNRAP. The CDR3 covers 15 residues, taking in both the cysteine and the phenylalanine. Only the CDR3 portion is preserved as DNA: 45 bases, with reading frame beginning at the first base.